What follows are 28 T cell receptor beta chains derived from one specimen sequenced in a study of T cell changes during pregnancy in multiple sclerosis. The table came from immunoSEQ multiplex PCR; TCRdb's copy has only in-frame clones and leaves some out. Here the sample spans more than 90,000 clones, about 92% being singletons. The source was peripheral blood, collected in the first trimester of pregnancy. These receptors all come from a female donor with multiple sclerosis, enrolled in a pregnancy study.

CDR3 loop: CASSQDLVLTSGNTIYF. The CDR3, as DNA: TGCGCCAGCAGCCAAGATTTAGTTCTTACTTCTGGAAACACCATATATTTT. V gene TRBV4-3 combines with J gene TRBJ1-3; D remains ambiguous. CDR1 is LGHNA, CDR2 YSLEER, per germline. The CDR3 has 17 amino acids. V gave up 0 bases and J gave up 1 base, with 13 bases separating them.

The CDR3: CASSYSGTRRQETQYF. DNA for the CDR3: TGTGCCAGCAGCTATTCCGGGACTAGGAGACAAGAGACCCAGTACTTC. J is TRBJ2-5 and V is TRBV7-9, with 8 bases fitting TRBD2. CDR3 size: 16 residues. The ends lost 4 bases at V and 2 bases at J; junction bases unmatched: 9. Germline V gene data show CDR1 as SEHNR and CDR2 as FQNEAQ (reference sequence).

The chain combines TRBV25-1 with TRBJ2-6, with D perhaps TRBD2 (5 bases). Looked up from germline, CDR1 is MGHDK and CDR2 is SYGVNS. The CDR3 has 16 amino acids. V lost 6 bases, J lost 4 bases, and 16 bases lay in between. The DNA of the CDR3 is TGTGCCAGCAGCACCGGGAAAACAGCCGGGGCCAACGTCCTGACTTTC. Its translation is CASSTGKTAGANVLTF.

The CDR3 region is CASKRGNYEQYF. CDR3 coding DNA: TGTGCCAGCAAAAGGGGTAACTACGAGCAGTACTTC. The chain couples TRBV6-1 to TRBJ2-7; tentative D call: TRBD1 (5 bases). Germline assignment: CDR1 MNHNS and CDR2 SASEGT. There are 12 residues in the CDR3. V was clipped by 7 bases and J by 3 bases, with 10 bases between them.

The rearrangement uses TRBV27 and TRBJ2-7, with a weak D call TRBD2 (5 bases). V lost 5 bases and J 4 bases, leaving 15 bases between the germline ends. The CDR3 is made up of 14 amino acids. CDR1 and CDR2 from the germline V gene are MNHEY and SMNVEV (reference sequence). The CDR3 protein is CASSLSGRDYEQYF. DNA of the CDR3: TGTGCCAGCAGTCTTTCCGGACGGGATTACGAGCAGTACTTC.

In DNA, the CDR3 is TGTGCCAGCAGCCTCGATCGGGGGACAGGACTCTACGAGCAGTACTTC. This gives the protein CASSLDRGTGLYEQYF. The chain uses TRBV9 and TRBJ2-7; 8 nucleotides align to TRBD1. Germline CDR1 reads SGDLS; CDR2 reads YYNGEE. With V trimmed by 4 bases and J by 3 bases, 12 bases remained unmatched. This CDR3 spans 16 amino acids.

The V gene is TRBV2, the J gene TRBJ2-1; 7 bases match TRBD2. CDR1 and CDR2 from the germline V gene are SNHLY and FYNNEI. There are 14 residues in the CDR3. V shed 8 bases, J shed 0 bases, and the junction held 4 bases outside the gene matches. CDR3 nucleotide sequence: TGTGCCAGCTGGGGCGGGAGCTCCTACAATGAGCAGTTCTTC. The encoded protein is CASWGGSSYNEQFF.

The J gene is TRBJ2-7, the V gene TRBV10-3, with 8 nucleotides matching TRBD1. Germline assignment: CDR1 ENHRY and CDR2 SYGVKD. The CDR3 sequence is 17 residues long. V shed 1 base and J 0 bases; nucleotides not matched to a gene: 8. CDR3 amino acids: CAISEWRQGFSSYEQYF. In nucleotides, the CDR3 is TGTGCCATCAGTGAGTGGAGACAGGGGTTCAGCTCCTACGAGCAGTACTTC.

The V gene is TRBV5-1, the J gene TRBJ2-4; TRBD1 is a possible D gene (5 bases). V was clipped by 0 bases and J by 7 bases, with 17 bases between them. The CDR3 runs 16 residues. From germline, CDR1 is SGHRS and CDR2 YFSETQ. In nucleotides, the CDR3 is TGCGCCAGCAGCTTGGCCCAGGGCCATATGGGGAACATTCAGTACTTC. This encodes CASSLAQGHMGNIQYF.

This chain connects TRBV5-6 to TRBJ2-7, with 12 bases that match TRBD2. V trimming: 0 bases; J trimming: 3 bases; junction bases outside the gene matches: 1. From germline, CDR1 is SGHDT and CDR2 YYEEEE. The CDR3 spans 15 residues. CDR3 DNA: TGTGCCAGCAGCTTGGGACTAGCGGGAGTCTACGAGCAGTACTTC. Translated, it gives CASSLGLAGVYEQYF.

CDR3 in DNA: TGTGCCAGCAGTCCCGGACAGGGGTACGAGCAGTACTTC. It codes for CASSPGQGYEQYF. The genes are TRBV27 and TRBJ2-7, with 9 bases aligning to TRBD1. V shed 5 bases and J 4 bases; nucleotides not matched to a gene: 3. The V gene's germline CDR1 is MNHEY and CDR2 SMNVEV (reference sequence). CDR3 length equals 13 residues.

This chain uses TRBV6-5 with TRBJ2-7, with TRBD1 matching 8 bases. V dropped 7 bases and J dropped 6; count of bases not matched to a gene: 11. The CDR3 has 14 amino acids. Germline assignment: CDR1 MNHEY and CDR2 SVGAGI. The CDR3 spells CASTQNMGTGEQYF. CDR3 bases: TGTGCCAGCACCCAAAACATGGGGACAGGCGAGCAGTACTTC.

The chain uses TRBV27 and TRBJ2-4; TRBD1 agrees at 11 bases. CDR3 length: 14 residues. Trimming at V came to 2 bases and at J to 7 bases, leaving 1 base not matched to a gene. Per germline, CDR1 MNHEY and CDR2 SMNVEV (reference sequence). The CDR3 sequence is CASSLGTGGNIQYF. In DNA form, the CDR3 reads TGTGCCAGCAGTTTAGGGACAGGGGGGAACATTCAGTACTTC.

The CDR3 region is CASSIDSRDPQYF. DNA of the CDR3: TGTGCCAGTAGTATAGATTCCAGGGATCCTCAGTACTTC. The chain recombines TRBV19 with TRBJ2-7, with D maybe TRBD1 (5 bases). In germline, CDR1 is LNHDA, CDR2 SQIVND (reference sequence). The length of the CDR3 is 13 residues. V was shortened by 0 bases and J by 10 bases, with 13 bases between the two germline ends. The full variable domain, completed using reference TRBV19 and TRBJ2-7, is DGGITQSPKYLFRKEGQNVTLSCEQNLNHDAMYWYRQDPGQGLRLIYYSQIVNDFQKGDIAEGYSVSREKKESFPLTVTSAQKNPTAFYLCASSIDSRDPQYFGPGTRLTVT.

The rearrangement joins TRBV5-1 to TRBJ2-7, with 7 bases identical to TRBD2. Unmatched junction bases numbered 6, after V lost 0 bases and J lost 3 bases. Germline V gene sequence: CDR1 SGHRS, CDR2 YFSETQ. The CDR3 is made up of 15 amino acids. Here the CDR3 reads CASSLGGGSRYEQYF. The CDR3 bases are TGCGCCAGCAGCTTGGGGGGCGGGAGTCGCTACGAGCAGTACTTC. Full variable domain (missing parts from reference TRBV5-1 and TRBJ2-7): KAGVTQTPRYLIKTRGQQVTLSCSPISGHRSVSWYQQTPGQGLQFLFEYFSETQRNKGNFPGRFSGRQFSNSRSEMNVSTLELGDSALYLCASSLGGGSRYEQYFGPGTRLTVT.

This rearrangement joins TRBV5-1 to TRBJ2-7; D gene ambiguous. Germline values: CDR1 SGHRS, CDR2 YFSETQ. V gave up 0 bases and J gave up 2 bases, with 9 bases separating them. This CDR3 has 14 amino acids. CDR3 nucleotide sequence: TGCGCCAGCAGCTTGGCGTTAGCTACCTACGAGCAGTACTTC. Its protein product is CASSLALATYEQYF.

The CDR3 DNA sequence: TGTGCCATCAGTGACAGTATGAACACTGAAGCTTTCTTT. Translation gives CAISDSMNTEAFF. The chain couples TRBV10-3 to TRBJ1-1; D gene unclear. The CDR3 is made up of 13 amino acids. Germline CDR1 and CDR2: ENHRY and SYGVKD. Trimming took 3 bases from V and 0 from J, leaving 5 bases between them.

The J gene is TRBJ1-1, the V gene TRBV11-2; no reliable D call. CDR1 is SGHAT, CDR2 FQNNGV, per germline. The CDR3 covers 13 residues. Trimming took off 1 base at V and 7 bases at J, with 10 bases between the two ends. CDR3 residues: CASSLVRGGEAFF. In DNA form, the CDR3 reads TGTGCCAGCAGCTTAGTTCGAGGTGGTGAAGCTTTCTTT. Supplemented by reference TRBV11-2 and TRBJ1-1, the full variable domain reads EAGVAQSPRYKIIEKRQSVAFWCNPISGHATLYWYQQILGQGPKLLIQFQNNGVVDDSQLPKDRFSAERLKGVDSTLKIQPAKLEDSAVYLCASSLVRGGEAFFGQGTRLTVV.

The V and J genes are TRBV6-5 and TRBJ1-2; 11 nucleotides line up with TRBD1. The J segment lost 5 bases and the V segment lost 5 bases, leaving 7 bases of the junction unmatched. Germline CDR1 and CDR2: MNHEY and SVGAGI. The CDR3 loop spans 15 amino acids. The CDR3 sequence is CASSAAGTGGYGYTF. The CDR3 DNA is TGTGCCAGCAGTGCTGCCGGGACAGGGGGATATGGCTACACCTTC.

The CDR3 nucleotides are TGTGCCAGCACCATTCCGACGGAGCGGGGCCTCAATGAGCAGTTCTTC. Protein product: CASTIPTERGLNEQFF. The V call is TRBV27, the J call TRBJ2-1, with 7 nucleotides matching TRBD2. The J segment lost 6 bases and the V segment lost 7 bases, leaving 15 bases of the junction unmatched. Germline V gene data show CDR1 as MNHEY and CDR2 as SMNVEV (reference sequence). This CDR3 region has 16 residues.

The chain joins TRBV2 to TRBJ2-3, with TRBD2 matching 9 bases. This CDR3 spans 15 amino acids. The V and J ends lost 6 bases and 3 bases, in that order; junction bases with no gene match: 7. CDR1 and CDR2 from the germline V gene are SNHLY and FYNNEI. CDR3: CASRPRTSATDTQYF. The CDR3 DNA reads TGTGCCAGCAGGCCCAGGACTAGCGCTACAGATACGCAGTATTTT.

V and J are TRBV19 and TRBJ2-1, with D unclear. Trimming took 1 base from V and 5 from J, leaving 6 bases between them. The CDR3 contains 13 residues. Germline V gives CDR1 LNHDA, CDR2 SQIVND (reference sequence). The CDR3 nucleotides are TGTGCCAGTAGTATAGCCCTTGACAATGAGCAGTTCTTC. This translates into CASSIALDNEQFF.

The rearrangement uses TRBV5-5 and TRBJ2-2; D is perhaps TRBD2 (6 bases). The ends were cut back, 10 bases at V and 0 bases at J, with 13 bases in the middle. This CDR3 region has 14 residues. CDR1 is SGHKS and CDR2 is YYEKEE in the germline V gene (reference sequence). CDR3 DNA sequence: TGTGCCTCTTTCGGGAGACCGAACACCGGGGAGCTGTTTTTT. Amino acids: CASFGRPNTGELFF. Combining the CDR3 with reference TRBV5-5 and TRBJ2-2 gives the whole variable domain DAGVTQSPTHLIKTRGQQVTLRCSPISGHKSVSWYQQVLGQGPQFIFQYYEKEERGRGNFPDRFSARQFPNYSSELNVNALLLGDSALYLCASFGRPNTGELFFGEGSRLTVL.

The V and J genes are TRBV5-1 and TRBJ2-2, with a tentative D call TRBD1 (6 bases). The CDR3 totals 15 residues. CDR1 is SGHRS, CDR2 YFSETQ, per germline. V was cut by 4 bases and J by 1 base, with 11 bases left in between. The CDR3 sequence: CASSLLGGNTGELFF. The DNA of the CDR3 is TGCGCCAGCAGCCTCTTAGGGGGGAACACCGGGGAGCTGTTTTTT. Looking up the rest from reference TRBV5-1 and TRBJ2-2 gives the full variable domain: KAGVTQTPRYLIKTRGQQVTLSCSPISGHRSVSWYQQTPGQGLQFLFEYFSETQRNKGNFPGRFSGRQFSNSRSEMNVSTLELGDSALYLCASSLLGGNTGELFFGEGSRLTVL.

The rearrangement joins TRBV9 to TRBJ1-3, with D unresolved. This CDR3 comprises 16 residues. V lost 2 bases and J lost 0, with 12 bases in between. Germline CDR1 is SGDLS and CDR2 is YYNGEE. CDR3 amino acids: CASSVNAGYSGNTIYF. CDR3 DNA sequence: TGTGCCAGCAGCGTGAACGCGGGCTACTCTGGAAACACCATATATTTT. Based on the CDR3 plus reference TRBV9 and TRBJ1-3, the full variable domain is DSGVTQTPKHLITATGQRVTLRCSPRSGDLSVYWYQQSLDQGLQFLIQYYNGEERAKGNILERFSAQQFPDLHSELNLSSLELGDSALYFCASSVNAGYSGNTIYFGEGSWLTVV.

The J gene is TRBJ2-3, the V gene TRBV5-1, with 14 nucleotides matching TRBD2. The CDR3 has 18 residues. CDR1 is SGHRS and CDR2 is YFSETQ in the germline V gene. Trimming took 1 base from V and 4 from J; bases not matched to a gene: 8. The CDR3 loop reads CASSLQTSGRAGADTQYF. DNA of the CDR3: TGCGCCAGCAGCTTGCAGACTAGCGGGAGGGCCGGCGCAGATACGCAGTATTTT.

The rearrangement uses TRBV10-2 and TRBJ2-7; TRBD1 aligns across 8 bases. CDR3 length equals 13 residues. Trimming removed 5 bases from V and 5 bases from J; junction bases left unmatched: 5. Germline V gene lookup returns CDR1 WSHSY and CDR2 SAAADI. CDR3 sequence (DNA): TGCGCCAGCAGTCCGGACAGGGCGCACGAGCAGTACTTC. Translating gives CASSPDRAHEQYF.

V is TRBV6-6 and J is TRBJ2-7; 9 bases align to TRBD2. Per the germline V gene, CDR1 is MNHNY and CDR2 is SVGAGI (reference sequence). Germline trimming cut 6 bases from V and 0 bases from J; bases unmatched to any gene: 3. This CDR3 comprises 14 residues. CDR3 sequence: CASRYSGSSYEQYF. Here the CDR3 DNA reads TGTGCCAGCAGGTATAGCGGGAGCTCCTACGAGCAGTACTTC.